These 31 T cell receptor beta chains were sequenced from one sample in a study of blood T cell repertoires in COVID-19 (dated by TCRdb to 2019 to 2021). Library construction relied on the immunoSEQ multiplex PCR assay. What TCRdb holds here is the immuneACCESS table cut down to in-frame rearrangements. Part of the clones is not present; checked against another copy, under half of the missing clones reflect an unresolved V gene, and the others are unexplained. The sample profile shows some 240,000 clones; roughly 85% of them were found once. Of the sample, about 2.4% falls within the top ten clones. The sample consisted of peripheral blood. Receptor source: a woman between 65 and 79 years old with COVID-19, enrolled during active disease.

The chain recombines TRBV4-2 with TRBJ1-6; D not certain. Trimming stripped 0 bases from V and 11 bases from J, with 14 bases between. This CDR3 spans 15 amino acids. Looked up from germline, CDR1 is LGHNA and CDR2 is YNFKEQ. CDR3 loop: CASSQDRRVFAPLHF. In DNA form, the CDR3 reads TGTGCCAGCAGCCAAGATCGTCGGGTTTTTGCACCCCTCCACTTT.

V usage is TRBV3-1 (or the pseudogene TRBV3-2) and J usage is TRBJ1-1; D is uncertain. The CDR3 is made up of 12 amino acids. The V gene's germline CDR1 is LGHDT and CDR2 YNNKEL (reference sequence). The V end was cut by 1 base, the J end by 6 bases, with 6 bases between. CDR3 in DNA: TGTGCCAGCAGCCAAGCGGTATCTGAAGCTTTCTTT. It translates to CASSQAVSEAFF.

The V call is TRBV18, the J call TRBJ2-1; no reliable D call. Trimming took 2 bases from V and 8 from J, leaving 10 bases between them. Per germline, CDR1 KGHSH and CDR2 LQKENI. This CDR3 has 13 amino acids. The CDR3 loop is CASSPVRFHEQFF. DNA for the CDR3: TGTGCCAGCTCACCAGTCCGGTTCCATGAGCAGTTCTTC.

J is TRBJ1-5 and V is TRBV10-3; D gene ambiguous. Per the germline V gene, CDR1 is ENHRY and CDR2 is SYGVKD. Trimming stripped 2 bases from V and 5 bases from J, with 10 bases between. The CDR3 has 14 residues. The CDR3 bases are TGTGCCATCAGTGAGGTCAGGCAGGATCAGCCCCAGCATTTT. Translated: CAISEVRQDQPQHF.

The rearrangement uses TRBV27 and TRBJ1-1; 7 bases agree with TRBD1. Germline V gene sequence: CDR1 MNHEY, CDR2 SMNVEV (reference sequence). V was pared by 4 bases and J by 4 bases, with 6 bases of the junction left unmatched. The CDR3 spans 14 residues. Here the CDR3 DNA reads TGTGCCAGCAGTTCTTTACAGGGGACCACTGAAGCTTTCTTT. It is translated as CASSSLQGTTEAFF.

This sequence joins TRBV5-6 and TRBJ1-4; TRBD1 matches 7 bases. The ends lost 4 bases at V and 7 bases at J; junction bases unmatched: 10. Germline CDR1 and CDR2: SGHDT and YYEEEE. The CDR3 loop spans 15 amino acids. The CDR3 is CASSNTGARREKLFF. The CDR3 DNA is TGTGCCAGCAGCAATACAGGGGCCCGTCGTGAAAAACTGTTTTTT.

V gene TRBV19 combines with J gene TRBJ2-5; TRBD1 agrees at 9 bases. V lost 4 bases to trimming and J lost 0 bases; unmatched junction nucleotides: 6. Germline CDR1 reads LNHDA; CDR2 reads SQIVND (reference sequence). The length of the CDR3 is 16 residues. CDR3 sequence reads: CASSTSGTGNQETQYF. CDR3 bases: TGTGCCAGTAGTACCTCCGGGACAGGGAACCAAGAGACCCAGTACTTC. Complete variable domain (other parts from reference TRBV19 and TRBJ2-5): DGGITQSPKYLFRKEGQNVTLSCEQNLNHDAMYWYRQDPGQGLRLIYYSQIVNDFQKGDIAEGYSVSREKKESFPLTVTSAQKNPTAFYLCASSTSGTGNQETQYFGPGTRLLVL.

The chain joins TRBV7-2 to TRBJ1-6; 7 bases align to TRBD1. J was trimmed by 9 bases and V by 5 bases; bases with no gene match: 16. CDR1 and CDR2 from the germline V gene are SGHTA and FQGNSA. This CDR3 has 17 amino acids. CDR3 in amino acids: CASSPRPTGAQSSPLHF. CDR3 nucleotides: TGTGCCAGCAGCCCCAGGCCTACAGGGGCCCAAAGTTCACCCCTCCACTTT.

The V and J genes are TRBV19 and TRBJ2-6; TRBD1 might be the D (5 bases). The length of the CDR3 is 18 residues. Per germline, CDR1 LNHDA and CDR2 SQIVND (reference sequence). The germline V and J ends were trimmed by 8 bases and 0 bases, with 20 bases remaining between them. The CDR3 loop is CASASKVGLSSGANVLTF. The CDR3 DNA reads TGTGCCAGTGCCAGCAAAGTGGGGCTTTCCTCTGGGGCCAACGTCCTGACTTTC.

The V call is TRBV30, the J call TRBJ1-1; D is undetermined. Between the trimmed V and J ends, which lost 0 bases and 0 bases, there was a span of 11 bases. Germline CDR1 reads GTSNPN; CDR2 reads SVGIG (reference sequence). The CDR3 is 15 residues long. CDR3 loop: CAWSVLEGLNTEAFF. DNA for the CDR3: TGTGCCTGGAGTGTACTGGAGGGCCTGAACACTGAAGCTTTCTTT.

The chain uses TRBV4-1 and TRBJ1-1; no firm D call. The V end lost 2 bases, the J end lost 3 bases, and 13 bases lay between the germline ends. The V gene's germline CDR1 is MGHRA and CDR2 YSYEKL. The length of the CDR3 is 15 residues. The CDR3 spells CASSQLGPFDTEAFF. Here the CDR3 DNA reads TGCGCCAGCAGCCAACTTGGGCCGTTCGACACTGAAGCTTTCTTT.

This chain joins TRBV21-1 and TRBJ1-6; TRBD1, the D gene given by the table, was not confirmed from the DNA. TRBV21-1 is a pseudogene segment. The CDR3 has 24 residues. This CDR3 reads CASSKGPRDRDPRGHTRGNSPLHF. The CDR3, as DNA: TGTGCCAGCAGCAAAGGCCCTAGGGACAGGGATCCTAGGGGACATACCCGCGGGAATTCACCCCTCCACTTT.

V usage is TRBV19 and J usage is TRBJ1-5; no definite D call. The germline CDR1 and CDR2 sequences are LNHDA and SQIVND (reference sequence). Trimming pared 5 bases from V and 6 bases from J, leaving 17 bases between. This CDR3 has 15 amino acids. CDR3 protein: CASSVGRKGGQPQHF. The CDR3 nucleotides read TGTGCCAGTAGTGTTGGAAGGAAAGGAGGTCAGCCCCAGCATTTT.

The chain employs TRBV4-2 and TRBJ1-2, with D maybe TRBD1 (5 bases). V lost 0 bases, J lost 3 bases, and 14 bases lay in between. The V gene's germline CDR1 is LGHNA and CDR2 YNFKEQ. CDR3 length: 16 residues. The chain's CDR3 is CASSQDQQTDYYGYTF. CDR3 bases: TGTGCCAGCAGCCAAGACCAACAGACAGATTACTATGGCTACACCTTC.

The gene calls are TRBV4-1 and TRBJ2-3; 7 bases map to TRBD2. This CDR3 has 15 residues. V shed 4 bases, J shed 4 bases, and the junction held 8 bases outside the gene matches. Germline V gives CDR1 MGHRA, CDR2 YSYEKL. The CDR3 sequence is CASSREGTNADTQYF. CDR3 coding DNA: TGCGCCAGCAGCCGAGAGGGGACTAACGCAGATACGCAGTATTTT.

The chain uses TRBV9 and TRBJ1-1, with 10 bases identical to TRBD1. This CDR3 spans 15 amino acids. J lost 5 bases, V lost 0 bases, and 4 bases had no gene match. In germline, CDR1 is SGDLS, CDR2 YYNGEE. CDR3 DNA: TGTGCCAGCAGCGTAGCGACAGGGGGCTTGACTGAAGCTTTCTTT. This sequence encodes CASSVATGGLTEAFF.

This clone was seen a handful of times. V and J are TRBV28 and TRBJ2-7, with 11 bases fitting TRBD2. Germline values: CDR1 MDHEN, CDR2 SYDVKM. The trim removed 6 bases at V and 3 bases at J, leaving 7 bases unmatched. This CDR3 has 15 amino acids. The CDR3 sequence: CASRLLAGVNYEQYF. The CDR3 DNA reads TGTGCCAGCAGACTACTAGCGGGAGTTAACTACGAGCAGTACTTC.

This chain uses TRBV6-2 or TRBV6-3 with TRBJ2-1; possibly TRBD2 for D (5 bases). Per the germline V gene, CDR1 is MNHEY and CDR2 is SVGEGT. Trimming removed 2 bases at V and 7 bases at J, with 12 bases between. The CDR3 spans 14 residues. CDR3 in amino acids: CASSYQGRGNEQFF. The CDR3, as DNA: TGTGCCAGCAGTTACCAAGGGCGCGGGAATGAGCAGTTCTTC.

The genes are TRBV5-6 and TRBJ1-2; D not certain. From germline, CDR1 is SGHDT and CDR2 YYEEEE. V lost 4 bases, J lost 8 bases, and 15 bases lay in between. CDR3 length equals 13 residues. CDR3 residues: CASSLTGIGGYTF. CDR3 coding DNA: TGTGCCAGCAGCCTGACTGGAATCGGGGGCTACACCTTC.

This clone came up once. The chain uses TRBV10-3 and TRBJ2-7, with a weak D call TRBD1 (7 bases). Germline CDR1 and CDR2: ENHRY and SYGVKD. This CDR3 has 10 residues. With 10 bases removed from V and 9 bases from J, the gap between germline ends came to 13 bases. The CDR3 coding sequence is TGTGCCAGCGGGACAGTCCTGCAGTACTTC. Its protein product is CASGTVLQYF.

The rearrangement uses TRBV12-5 and TRBJ1-1, with D unclear. There are 12 residues in the CDR3. Germline CDR1 and CDR2: LGHNT and FRNRAP. The V end lost 7 bases, the J end lost 8 bases, and 14 bases lay between the germline ends. Written as DNA, the CDR3 is TGTGCTAGTGCCCCCCCAGGTCCCGAAGCTTTCTTT. This translates into CASAPPGPEAFF.

The rearrangement links TRBV6-2 or TRBV6-3 to TRBJ1-6; 7 bases match TRBD1. Germline-derived CDR1 and CDR2 are MNHEY and SVGEGT. This CDR3 spans 15 amino acids. Trimming removed 4 bases from V and 7 bases from J; junction bases left unmatched: 7. CDR3 bases: TGTGCCAGCAGTTGGGAACAGGGGTTGAATTCACCCCTCCACTTT. It is translated as CASSWEQGLNSPLHF.

The chain employs TRBV11-3 and TRBJ1-5, with no clear D. The CDR3 contains 13 residues. V lost 3 bases to trimming and J lost 4 bases, with 7 bases between them. Germline CDR1 SGHNT, CDR2 YENEEA. This CDR3 is CASSFSGNQPQHF. CDR3 in DNA: TGTGCCAGCAGCTTTTCAGGAAATCAGCCCCAGCATTTT.

V and J are TRBV7-2 and TRBJ2-5; D possibly corresponds to TRBD2 (6 bases). V lost 9 bases, J lost 2 bases, and 10 bases lay in between. The CDR3 consists of 12 residues. CDR1 is SGHTA and CDR2 is FQGNSA in the germline V gene. CDR3 protein: CASGTYQETQYF. The CDR3 bases are TGTGCCAGTGGGACTTATCAAGAGACCCAGTACTTC.

The chain employs TRBV4-3 and TRBJ1-1; TRBD1 might be the D (5 bases). Between the trimmed V and J ends, which lost 1 base and 4 bases, there was a span of 13 bases. CDR3 length: 15 amino acids. Germline V lookup: CDR1 LGHNA, CDR2 YSLEER. In DNA, the CDR3 is TGCGCCAGCAGCCAAGTAGGCAGGGAGGGCACTGAAGCTTTCTTT. It specifies CASSQVGREGTEAFF.

A few counts support this clone. The V gene is TRBV7-9, the J gene TRBJ2-2; D may be TRBD2 (5 bases). CDR3 size: 13 residues. Per germline, CDR1 SEHNR and CDR2 FQNEAQ (reference sequence). The V end lost 4 bases, the J end lost 7 bases, and 10 bases lay between the germline ends. The CDR3 sequence: CASSYAGVGELFF. The CDR3 DNA reads TGTGCCAGCAGCTACGCCGGGGTCGGGGAGCTGTTTTTT.

This clone was counted only a few times. V is TRBV6-1 and J is TRBJ2-7; D is undetermined. CDR3 length equals 16 residues. CDR1 is MNHNS, CDR2 SASEGT, per germline. V lost 4 bases, J lost 2 bases, and 18 bases lay in between. As DNA, the CDR3 is TGTGCCAGCAGTGTTGCAAGCAACCCTCCCCCCTACGAGCAGTACTTC. Protein: CASSVASNPPPYEQYF.

The chain joins TRBV15 to TRBJ2-7; tentative D call: TRBD1 (5 bases). Trimming removed 0 bases from V and 1 base from J, with 16 bases in between. Germline values: CDR1 LNHNV, CDR2 YYDKDF (reference sequence). The CDR3 has 17 residues. The CDR3 here is CATSRDVVYRQSYEQYF. CDR3 coding DNA: TGTGCCACCAGCAGAGATGTCGTGTACAGGCAGTCCTACGAGCAGTACTTC.

The V call is TRBV7-9, the J call TRBJ1-2; a possible D gene is TRBD1 (6 bases). CDR1 and CDR2 from the germline V gene are SEHNR and FQNEAQ (reference sequence). The CDR3 totals 14 residues. With 5 bases removed from V and 4 bases from J, the gap between germline ends came to 14 bases. CDR3 coding DNA: TGTGCCAGCAGCCCGAACAGGGAGGGCTATGGCTACACCTTC. Its translation: CASSPNREGYGYTF.

This chain joins TRBV7-2 and TRBJ2-5, with 7 bases fitting TRBD2. V dropped 1 base and J dropped 5; count of bases not matched to a gene: 4. The CDR3 is 14 residues long. CDR1 and CDR2 from the germline V gene are SGHTA and FQGNSA. The CDR3 bases are TGTGCCAGCAGCTTAGAACGGGGAGGGGAGACCCAGTACTTC. As protein: CASSLERGGETQYF.

The V call is TRBV3-1 (or the pseudogene TRBV3-2), the J call TRBJ1-1; D is unclear. The V end lost 1 base, the J end lost 5 bases, and 8 bases lay between the germline ends. This CDR3 has 13 residues. The germline V gene encodes CDR1 LGHDT and CDR2 YNNKEL (reference sequence). For the CDR3, the DNA is TGTGCCAGCAGCCAAGGGCGACAAACTGAAGCTTTCTTT. Its translation is CASSQGRQTEAFF.